The rows below give T cell receptor beta chains drawn from one sample of a study of Graves' ophthalmopathy and Graves' hyperthyroidism. Each CDR3 protein is one row after TCRdb ran MiXCR on the multiplex PCR reads. The data contain about 340,000 distinct CDR3 sequences, 15% to 20% of them singletons. The sample comprised peripheral blood. The source is an adult man with Graves' ophthalmopathy. The CDR3 runs from the conserved cysteine through the conserved F or W. The order of the fields is V gene, J gene, CDR3 length, CDR3 protein.

v_call: TRBV18
j_call: TRBJ1-5
cdr3_length: 13
cdr3_aa: CASSLQQDQPQHF

v_call: TRBV12-3/TRBV12-4
j_call: TRBJ1-1
cdr3_length: 13
cdr3_aa: CASSLEIGAIAFF

v_call: TRBV29-1
j_call: TRBJ1-6
cdr3_length: 14
cdr3_aa: CSVAQDRGQSPLHF

v_call: TRBV2
j_call: TRBJ2-5
cdr3_length: 12
cdr3_aa: CASSRTRETQYF

v_call: TRBV4-2
j_call: TRBJ1-5
cdr3_length: 16
cdr3_aa: CASSRTGEGGNQPQHF

v_call: TRBV12-3/TRBV12-4
j_call: TRBJ2-7
cdr3_length: 13
cdr3_aa: CASSRTAGYEQYF

v_call: TRBV28
j_call: TRBJ1-1
cdr3_length: 11
cdr3_aa: CASSSDRGAFF

v_call: TRBV6-1
j_call: TRBJ1-5
cdr3_length: 15
cdr3_aa: CASDLGQGVAQPQHF

v_call: TRBV28
j_call: TRBJ2-2
cdr3_length: 13
cdr3_aa: CASSPPLSGELFF

v_call: TRBV6-2/TRBV6-3
j_call: TRBJ1-1
cdr3_length: 17
cdr3_aa: CASSSDRGSTPNTEAFF

v_call: TRBV5-1
j_call: TRBJ2-7
cdr3_length: 16
cdr3_aa: CASSLKGGTAAYEQYF

v_call: TRBV6-1
j_call: TRBJ2-7
cdr3_length: 12
cdr3_aa: CASMGSTYEQYF

v_call: TRBV7-2
j_call: TRBJ1-6
cdr3_length: 15
cdr3_aa: CASSLTGATGSPLHF

v_call: TRBV30
j_call: TRBJ2-7
cdr3_length: 15
cdr3_aa: CASSYGGIMAYEQYF

v_call: TRBV5-1
j_call: TRBJ1-2
cdr3_length: 13
cdr3_aa: CASSLAADYGYTF

v_call: TRBV4-3
j_call: TRBJ1-5
cdr3_length: 15
cdr3_aa: CASSPGTGGWQPQHF

v_call: TRBV11-2
j_call: TRBJ1-1
cdr3_length: 11
cdr3_aa: CASSSTGLAFF

v_call: TRBV11-1
j_call: TRBJ2-5
cdr3_length: 14
cdr3_aa: CASSFIAGGETQYF

v_call: TRBV7-3
j_call: TRBJ2-5
cdr3_length: 17
cdr3_aa: CASSPTGVARYQETQYF

v_call: TRBV6-1
j_call: TRBJ2-3
cdr3_length: 13
cdr3_aa: CASREQGSDTQYF

v_call: TRBV12-3/TRBV12-4
j_call: TRBJ1-1
cdr3_length: 16
cdr3_aa: CASSPVGGIRDTEAFF

v_call: TRBV20-1
j_call: TRBJ2-7
cdr3_length: 15
cdr3_aa: CSARISDSGYYEQYF

v_call: TRBV6-5
j_call: TRBJ1-6
cdr3_length: 15
cdr3_aa: CASVTGGGYNSPLHF

v_call: TRBV5-6
j_call: TRBJ1-1
cdr3_length: 15
cdr3_aa: CASGKIGGRGTEAFF

v_call: TRBV15
j_call: TRBJ2-2
cdr3_length: 15
cdr3_aa: CATSLERSNTGELFF

v_call: TRBV29-1
j_call: TRBJ2-7
cdr3_length: 13
cdr3_aa: CSAGTSGSNEQYF

v_call: TRBV3-1
j_call: TRBJ1-2
cdr3_length: 14
cdr3_aa: CASSPEHQGFGYTF

v_call: TRBV28
j_call: TRBJ1-3
cdr3_length: 15
cdr3_aa: CASSPPRGARNTIYF

v_call: TRBV9
j_call: TRBJ2-5
cdr3_length: 17
cdr3_aa: CASSVGRTSGGQETQYF

v_call: TRBV12-3/TRBV12-4
j_call: TRBJ1-3
cdr3_length: 15
cdr3_aa: CASSPRQFSGNTIYF

v_call: TRBV12-3/TRBV12-4
j_call: TRBJ2-7
cdr3_length: 12
cdr3_aa: CASSFFKSEQYF

v_call: TRBV6-1
j_call: TRBJ1-1
cdr3_length: 14
cdr3_aa: CASSPNTVNTEAFF

v_call: TRBV25-1
j_call: TRBJ1-5
cdr3_length: 15
cdr3_aa: CASSESFGDNQPQHF

v_call: TRBV10-3
j_call: TRBJ2-5
cdr3_length: 15
cdr3_aa: CAISDPGLAGQTQYF

v_call: TRBV6-5
j_call: TRBJ2-5
cdr3_length: 16
cdr3_aa: CASSYSSGRRQETQYF

v_call: TRBV18
j_call: TRBJ2-7
cdr3_length: 12
cdr3_aa: CASSPTGNEQYF

v_call: TRBV28
j_call: TRBJ1-2
cdr3_length: 14
cdr3_aa: CASTRVQGGYGYTF

v_call: TRBV25-1
j_call: TRBJ1-2
cdr3_length: 13
cdr3_aa: CASSEGVHYGYTF

v_call: TRBV3-1
j_call: TRBJ2-7
cdr3_length: 15
cdr3_aa: CASSLSNQGAYEQYF

v_call: TRBV20-1
j_call: TRBJ2-5
cdr3_length: 11
cdr3_aa: CSAGEQETQYF

v_call: TRBV6-5
j_call: TRBJ1-1
cdr3_length: 13
cdr3_aa: CASSPRGGTEAFF

v_call: TRBV6-5
j_call: TRBJ2-7
cdr3_length: 13
cdr3_aa: CASRGTGAYEQYF

v_call: TRBV7-8
j_call: TRBJ2-2
cdr3_length: 16
cdr3_aa: CASRPRPPRDTGELFF

v_call: TRBV6-5
j_call: TRBJ2-5
cdr3_length: 16
cdr3_aa: CASSYGAVGGGATQYF

v_call: TRBV27
j_call: TRBJ1-5
cdr3_length: 17
cdr3_aa: CASSLNRDRGPNQPQHF

v_call: TRBV27
j_call: TRBJ1-1
cdr3_length: 14
cdr3_aa: CASSTRTGREEAFF

v_call: TRBV3-1
j_call: TRBJ1-1
cdr3_length: 13
cdr3_aa: CASSPQGGDEAFF

v_call: TRBV5-5
j_call: TRBJ2-5
cdr3_length: 15
cdr3_aa: CASSSTSGRSETQYF

v_call: TRBV30
j_call: TRBJ1-3
cdr3_length: 16
cdr3_aa: CAWSHGQVALGNTIYF

v_call: TRBV28
j_call: TRBJ2-5
cdr3_length: 15
cdr3_aa: CASNVFTGAKETQYF

v_call: TRBV6-1
j_call: TRBJ1-1
cdr3_length: 13
cdr3_aa: CASRVTGSSEAFF

v_call: TRBV3-1
j_call: TRBJ2-2
cdr3_length: 15
cdr3_aa: CASYRQRGNTGELFF